These 22 T cell receptor beta chains originate from one sample sequenced in a study of blood T cells in healthy people across ages. A second about 7 to 11 cycle PCR used barcoded and J-beta primers. MiXCR was run by TCRdb on the 5' RACE reads, yielding one entry per CDR3 protein. Of around 800,000 distinct CDR3 sequences listed, around half were seen once; the top ten hold approximately 41%. Sample: blood. The receptors here all came from a man older than 75 in good health.

J is TRBJ1-6 and V is TRBV29-1; D remains ambiguous. Germline-derived CDR1 and CDR2 are SQVTM and ANQGSEA. CDR3 length: 13 amino acids. Trimming removed 5 bases at V and 5 bases at J, with 10 bases between. The CDR3 DNA follows: TGCAGCGTTAAGTGGAGGGATAATTCACCCCTCCACTTT. This translates into CSVKWRDNSPLHF.

This clonotype was detected a few times. The V gene is TRBV6-6, the J gene TRBJ2-3; 11 bases match TRBD2. This CDR3 contains 15 residues. Trimming removed 8 bases from V and 3 bases from J; junction bases left unmatched: 7. Germline loops: CDR1 MNHNY, CDR2 SVGAGI (reference sequence). The CDR3 DNA sequence: TGTGCCAGCGCGACTAGCGGGAATTGGACAGATACGCAGTATTTT. This encodes CASATSGNWTDTQYF.

This clonotype has just a few counts. The chain has TRBV20-1 and TRBJ2-7, with 9 bases aligning to TRBD2. Germline trimming cut 1 base from V and 9 bases from J; bases unmatched to any gene: 10. This CDR3 is 14 amino acids long. Germline CDR1 is DFQATT and CDR2 is SNEGSKA (reference sequence). The CDR3 DNA reads as TGCAGTGCTAGAGGACCTAGCGGGAATCGTCGGCAGTACTTC. It codes for CSARGPSGNRRQYF.

The V gene is TRBV20-1, the J gene TRBJ2-7; D gene uncertain. Trimming took 0 bases from V and 1 from J, leaving 10 bases between them. The CDR3 extends over 14 amino acids. Germline V gene sequence: CDR1 DFQATT, CDR2 SNEGSKA (reference sequence). Written as DNA, the CDR3 is TGCAGTGCTAGAGATATAAGGGTTTCCTACGAGCAGTACTTC. Its protein product is CSARDIRVSYEQYF.

This clonotype turned up a few times. The chain joins TRBV7-3 to TRBJ2-3, with D perhaps matching TRBD1 (5 bases). The CDR3 consists of 15 residues. V lost 4 bases and J 6 bases, leaving 17 bases between the germline ends. Germline lookup yields CDR1 SGHTA and CDR2 FQGTGA. CDR3 region: CASSSTVGDRDTQYF. As DNA, the CDR3 is TGTGCCAGCAGCTCGACAGTAGGGGATCGGGATACGCAGTATTTT. Based on the CDR3 plus reference TRBV7-3 and TRBJ2-3, the full variable domain is GAGVSQTPSNKVTEKGKYVELRCDPISGHTALYWYRQSLGQGPEFLIYFQGTGAADDSGLPNDRFFAVRPEGSVSTLKIQRTERGDSAVYLCASSSTVGDRDTQYFGPGTRLTVL.

This sequence joins TRBV6-6 and TRBJ2-1; TRBD2 matches at 8 bases. The CDR3 runs to 16 residues. In germline, CDR1 is MNHNY, CDR2 SVGAGI (reference sequence). V was pared by 6 bases and J by 2 bases, with 9 bases of the junction left unmatched. The DNA of the CDR3 is TGTGCCAGCAGAGCCATGGCGGGAGGACCCTACAATGAGCAGTTCTTC. It is translated as CASRAMAGGPYNEQFF.

The chain uses TRBV6-2 or TRBV6-3 and TRBJ1-2, with 7 nucleotides matching TRBD1. The CDR3 length is 15 residues. Germline V lookup: CDR1 MNHEY, CDR2 SVGEGT. V lost 4 bases and J lost 5; bases outside the gene matches: 10. As DNA, the CDR3 is TGTGCCAGCAGTTTTGGGGACAGCCGACTTTATGGCTACACCTTC. This codes for CASSFGDSRLYGYTF.

This clonotype occurred a few times. The DNA of the CDR3 is TGTGCCAGCAGCTTAGACGGAGTGAACACTGAAGCTTTCTTT. Encoded protein: CASSLDGVNTEAFF. The chain is built from TRBV7-2 and TRBJ1-1; D is ambiguous. This CDR3 has 14 residues. Germline V lookup: CDR1 SGHTA, CDR2 FQGNSA. The germline V and J ends were trimmed by 1 base and 0 bases, with 6 bases remaining between them.

V and J are TRBV7-6 and TRBJ2-5; TRBD1 matches 7 bases. CDR1 and CDR2 from the germline V gene are SGHVS and FNYEAQ. CDR3 length: 15 amino acids. Germline trimming cut 5 bases from V and 5 bases from J; bases unmatched to any gene: 11. CDR3 bases: TGTGCCAGCAGCCCACGGGACAGCCGTCCGGAGACCCAGTACTTC. Protein: CASSPRDSRPETQYF.

V and J are TRBV5-6 and TRBJ2-2, with D unresolved. This CDR3 contains 13 residues. Deletions cut 7 bases from V and 4 bases from J, with 11 bases between. CDR1 SGHDT and CDR2 YYEEEE come from the germline V gene. The CDR3 nucleotides read TGTGCCAGCCGATCATCCCGCACCGGGGAGCTGTTTTTT. This encodes CASRSSRTGELFF.

The chain carries TRBV3-1 and TRBJ2-1; 7 bases match TRBD2. The J segment lost 7 bases and the V segment lost 2 bases, leaving 5 bases of the junction unmatched. Germline V gene lookup returns CDR1 LGHDT and CDR2 YNNKEL (reference sequence). The CDR3 runs to 14 residues. The CDR3 spells CASSQRGSINEQFF. CDR3 sequence (DNA): TGTGCCAGCAGCCAACGCGGGAGTATAAATGAGCAGTTCTTC.

This clonotype was seen only a few times. The chain employs TRBV11-2 and TRBJ2-1; 7 nucleotides agree with TRBD1. V was clipped by 3 bases and J by 6 bases; unmatched bases: 5. CDR3 size: 14 residues. The germline V gene has CDR1 SGHAT and CDR2 FQNNGV. The CDR3 nucleotides are TGTGCCAGCAGCTTCGGGACAGTGGGCAATGAGCAGTTCTTC. This gives the protein CASSFGTVGNEQFF.

This chain joins TRBV20-1 and TRBJ1-5; D may be TRBD1 (5 bases). V gave up 6 bases and J gave up 1 base, with 13 bases separating them. The germline V gene encodes CDR1 DFQATT and CDR2 SNEGSKA (reference sequence). The CDR3 loop spans 14 amino acids. In DNA, the CDR3 is TGCAGTGCCCAGGGTGGACAAAGCAATCAGCCCCAGCATTTT. It encodes CSAQGGQSNQPQHF.

This clonotype has only a few counts. The V gene is TRBV29-1, the J gene TRBJ2-5; no reliable D call. The CDR3 consists of 13 residues. CDR1 is SQVTM, CDR2 ANQGSEA, per germline. V was trimmed by 5 bases and J by 5 bases, leaving 15 bases between them. CDR3 amino acids: CSVRGSPPETQYF. The CDR3 DNA follows: TGCAGCGTTAGAGGATCTCCACCGGAGACCCAGTACTTC.

This chain links TRBV6-1 with TRBJ2-1; 9 bases are a match to TRBD1. The CDR3 is 17 residues long. Germline CDR1 is MNHNS and CDR2 is SASEGT. The trim removed 1 base at V and 9 bases at J, leaving 13 bases unmatched. CDR3 DNA: TGTGCCAGCAGTGAAGATTTTGAGACAGGGGGACTGGCTGAGCAGTTCTTC. It specifies CASSEDFETGGLAEQFF.

This chain joins TRBV24-1 and TRBJ2-1; tentatively, D is TRBD1 (6 bases). V lost 0 bases and J lost 7, with 12 bases in between. Germline CDR1 is KGHDR and CDR2 is SFDVKD. CDR3 size: 15 residues. CDR3: CATSDLTRGGNEQFF. For the CDR3, the DNA is TGTGCCACCAGTGATTTGACCAGGGGCGGAAATGAGCAGTTCTTC.

This clonotype turned up a few times. The rearrangement links TRBV20-1 to TRBJ1-5; 9 bases line up with TRBD1. The CDR3 contains 14 residues. Germline-derived CDR1 and CDR2 are DFQATT and SNEGSKA (reference sequence). V shed 3 bases, J shed 5 bases, and the junction held 5 bases outside the gene matches. CDR3 in amino acids: CSASLTGGDQPQHF. Here the CDR3 DNA reads TGCAGTGCTAGCCTAACAGGGGGCGATCAGCCCCAGCATTTT.

This clonotype was observed a few times. The J gene is TRBJ2-4, the V gene TRBV9; D gene unclear. The CDR3 contains 13 residues. The germline V gene has CDR1 SGDLS and CDR2 YYNGEE. V shed 3 bases and J shed 5 bases, with 9 bases lying between them. The CDR3 DNA follows: TGTGCCAGCAGCGGAACCACCCAAAACATTCAGTACTTC. This translates into CASSGTTQNIQYF.

This chain connects TRBV5-1 to TRBJ2-1, with 8 positions matching TRBD2. This CDR3 region has 18 residues. V lost 0 bases and J lost 4; bases outside the gene matches: 12. The germline CDR1 and CDR2 sequences are SGHRS and YFSETQ. CDR3 nucleotides: TGCGCCAGCAGCTTGGTCCCCCGTCGGGGCGGGGGGTACAATGAGCAGTTCTTC. Translation gives CASSLVPRRGGGYNEQFF.

This chain uses TRBV12-3 or TRBV12-4 with TRBJ2-1; D is perhaps TRBD2 (5 bases). CDR3 length equals 15 residues. Trimming left V 4 bases short and J 10 bases short, with 20 bases between. The CDR3 loop reads CASSYQSAVRGEQFF. Written as DNA, the CDR3 is TGTGCCAGCAGTTATCAGTCGGCCGTCAGAGGGGAGCAGTTCTTC.

The chain carries TRBV18 and TRBJ1-5, with a tentative D call TRBD1 (5 bases). Trimming pared 0 bases from V and 4 bases from J, leaving 7 bases between. CDR1 is KGHSH and CDR2 is LQKENI in the germline V gene. CDR3 length equals 14 residues. CDR3 sequence reads: CASSPPGGNQPQHF. For the CDR3, the DNA is TGTGCCAGCTCACCACCGGGGGGGAATCAGCCCCAGCATTTT. The whole variable domain, remainder taken from reference TRBV18 and TRBJ1-5, is NAGVMQNPRHLVRRRGQEARLRCSPMKGHSHVYWYRQLPEEGLKFMVYLQKENIIDESGMPKERFSAEFPKEGPSILRIQQVVRGDSAAYFCASSPPGGNQPQHFGDGTRLSIL.

The chain joins TRBV6-1 to TRBJ2-1, with 7 bases lining up with TRBD2. This CDR3 region has 14 residues. After removal of 7 bases from V and 3 bases from J, the junction contained 6 bases not matched to a gene. Looked up from germline, CDR1 is MNHNS and CDR2 is SASEGT. The CDR3 reads CASKVLAGYNEQFF. The CDR3 nucleotides are TGTGCCAGCAAAGTATTAGCGGGCTACAATGAGCAGTTCTTC.